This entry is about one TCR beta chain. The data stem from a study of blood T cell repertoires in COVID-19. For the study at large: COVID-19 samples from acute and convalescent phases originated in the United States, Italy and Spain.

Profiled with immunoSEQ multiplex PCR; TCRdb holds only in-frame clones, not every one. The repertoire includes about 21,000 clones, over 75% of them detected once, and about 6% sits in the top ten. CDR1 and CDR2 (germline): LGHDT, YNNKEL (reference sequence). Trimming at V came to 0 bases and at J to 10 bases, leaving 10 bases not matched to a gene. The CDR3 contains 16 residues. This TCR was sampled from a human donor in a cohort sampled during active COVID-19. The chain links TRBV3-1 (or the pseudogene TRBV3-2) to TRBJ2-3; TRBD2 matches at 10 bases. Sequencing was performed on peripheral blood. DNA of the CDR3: TGTGCCAGCAGCCAAGATAGGAGCGGGAGGGCCGACCCGCAGTATTTT. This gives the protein CASSQDRSGRADPQYF.